A selection of T cell receptor beta chains follows, all from one sample in a study of PD-1 blockade in classical Hodgkin lymphoma. This table comes from immunoSEQ multiplex PCR, and its TCRdb copy is limited to in-frame clones, with some not included. The data show under 80,000 clones, nearly 90% seen once. Source: peripheral blood mononuclear cells (PBMCs), taken before the fourth cycle of nivolumab. Receptor source: a human donor with classical Hodgkin lymphoma. Each CDR3 is given without its conserved first and last residue. Each record gives: V gene, J gene, clone size, CDR3 protein. The listing skips clone size in some rows; elsewhere it reads once, few, many or a size class.

v_call: TRBV7-9; j_call: TRBJ1-2; clone_size: -; cdr3_aa: ANSLAGGSLYGYT
v_call: TRBV30; j_call: TRBJ2-2; clone_size: -; cdr3_aa: AWSWGGELF
v_call: TRBV5-6; j_call: TRBJ2-3; clone_size: few; cdr3_aa: ASSFVRGAYTDTQY
v_call: TRBV7-8; j_call: TRBJ1-1; clone_size: -; cdr3_aa: ASSLVQGNTEAF
v_call: TRBV7-2; j_call: TRBJ1-5; clone_size: -; cdr3_aa: ASSLTWGKGANQPQH
v_call: TRBV5-1; j_call: TRBJ1-1; clone_size: -; cdr3_aa: ASAYGDTEAF
v_call: TRBV11-2; j_call: TRBJ2-7; clone_size: -; cdr3_aa: ASSFGGYSYEQY
v_call: TRBV20-1; j_call: TRBJ2-3; clone_size: -; cdr3_aa: SASNTDTQY
v_call: TRBV5-1; j_call: TRBJ1-2; clone_size: -; cdr3_aa: ASSSERTGSGYT
v_call: TRBV5-1; j_call: TRBJ2-5; clone_size: -; cdr3_aa: ASSLVGLALKETQY
v_call: TRBV5-1; j_call: TRBJ2-7; clone_size: -; cdr3_aa: ASSPTGGEQY
v_call: TRBV6-5; j_call: TRBJ2-1; clone_size: -; cdr3_aa: ASSYSTGGRYNEQF
v_call: TRBV10-3; j_call: TRBJ2-5; clone_size: -; cdr3_aa: AISESGAETQY
v_call: TRBV7-3; j_call: TRBJ2-2; clone_size: -; cdr3_aa: ASSPQGSNTGELF
v_call: TRBV27; j_call: TRBJ1-1; clone_size: -; cdr3_aa: ASSLTGNTEAF
v_call: TRBV5-1; j_call: TRBJ1-3; clone_size: once; cdr3_aa: ASSLEGGPGNTIY
v_call: TRBV6-1; j_call: TRBJ2-7; clone_size: -; cdr3_aa: ASSEGRGISYEQY
v_call: TRBV6-5; j_call: TRBJ2-7; clone_size: -; cdr3_aa: ASSLRDGFSYEQY
v_call: TRBV7-9; j_call: TRBJ2-7; clone_size: -; cdr3_aa: ASSLGAGRAYEQY
v_call: TRBV30; j_call: TRBJ1-1; clone_size: few; cdr3_aa: AWRVLGLSEAF
v_call: TRBV4-2; j_call: TRBJ2-7; clone_size: -; cdr3_aa: ASSQDSLGGRSSYEQY
v_call: TRBV6-1; j_call: TRBJ1-6; clone_size: -; cdr3_aa: ASSEKRGSPLH
v_call: TRBV11-3; j_call: TRBJ2-3; clone_size: -; cdr3_aa: ASRYRTDTDTQY
v_call: TRBV9; j_call: TRBJ2-3; clone_size: -; cdr3_aa: ASSVGSRTDTQY
v_call: TRBV11-1; j_call: TRBJ1-2; clone_size: once; cdr3_aa: ASSSSTGLYGGYT
v_call: TRBV20-1; j_call: TRBJ2-7; clone_size: -; cdr3_aa: STPMRGQQY
v_call: TRBV6-5; j_call: TRBJ2-2; clone_size: -; cdr3_aa: ASSYGDAGELF
v_call: TRBV5-1; j_call: TRBJ1-1; clone_size: -; cdr3_aa: ASSLTGTVMNTEAF
v_call: TRBV6-6; j_call: TRBJ2-7; clone_size: -; cdr3_aa: ASTPRDRGLYEQY
v_call: TRBV9; j_call: TRBJ2-5; clone_size: -; cdr3_aa: ASSVNEGGGSQETQY